The present TCR beta chain was sequenced within a study of T cell changes during pregnancy in multiple sclerosis. The table came from immunoSEQ multiplex PCR; TCRdb's copy has only in-frame clones and leaves some out. Here the sample spans about 89,000 clones, around 94% being singletons. Trimming took 1 base from V and 0 from J; bases not matched to a gene: 6. CDR1 SGHRS and CDR2 YFSETQ come from the germline V gene. The CDR3 has 16 amino acids. The receptor was isolated from a female donor with multiple sclerosis, enrolled in a pregnancy study. This chain joins TRBV5-1 and TRBJ2-7, with 8 bases that match TRBD1. Sample: peripheral blood, taken in the third trimester of pregnancy. In DNA form, the CDR3 reads TGCGCCAGCAGCTTGATGGACAGGGCCAGCTCCTACGAGCAGTACTTC. Its translation is CASSLMDRASSYEQYF.